This record looks at one TCR beta chain sequence and its context. The data stem from a study of T cell responses to AZD1222 COVID-19 vaccine. TCRdb keeps only in-frame clones here, not all; method: immunoSEQ multiplex PCR. The table shows around 150,000 clones, with 94% occurring only once. CDR1 and CDR2 from the germline V gene are SGHRS and YFSETQ. The V and J ends lost 3 bases and 3 bases, in that order; junction bases with no gene match: 8. The CDR3 runs 15 residues. This receptor was taken from an adult in good health. This material consisted of peripheral blood, taken on day 0 of AZD1222 vaccination. The chain links TRBV5-1 to TRBJ1-2, with 7 bases lining up with TRBD1. CDR3 DNA: TGCGCCAGCAGCTGGACTACGGGGACAGACTATGGCTACACCTTC. Amino acids: CASSWTTGTDYGYTF.